Listed below are T cell receptor beta chains from one sample, sequenced in a study of CD8+ T cells in alopecia areata. The assay was immunoSEQ multiplex PCR, and TCRdb's table has in-frame clones only and misses some. The sample has more than 110,000 clones, approximately 85% seen once. The sequenced sample was CD8+ T cells sorted from blood, obtained at week 4, from a patient treated with tofacitinib. These receptors came from a human donor with alopecia areata. Each CDR3 is given with its conserved first and last residue. Fields, in order: V gene, D gene, J gene, clone size, CDR3 length, CDR3 DNA, CDR3 protein. D genes are given only for firm matches. The size of a clone is reported for some rows only, either as once, few or many, or as a class for expanded clones.

TRBV10-3	-	TRBJ2-5	-	14	TGTGCCATCAGTGAACGGCGAATACAAGAGACCCAGTACTTC	CAISERRIQETQYF
TRBV2	-	TRBJ2-3	-	16	TGTGCCAGCAGTGCGTTGGCGGCCGGGCGCACAGATACGCAGTATTTT	CASSALAAGRTDTQYF
TRBV10-3	TRBD2	TRBJ2-3	-	19	TGTGCCATCAGTGAGGTAACGATCGGACTAGCGGGATCACCAGATACGCAGTATTTT	CAISEVTIGLAGSPDTQYF
TRBV19	TRBD2	TRBJ2-1	-	15	TGTGCCAGTAGTTTGACTAGCGGGGGGTACAATGAGCAGTTCTTC	CASSLTSGGYNEQFF
TRBV7-6	TRBD2	TRBJ2-1	once	16	TGTGCCAGCAGCGCGACGCTAGCGGGACCCCCTGGTGAGCAGTTCTTC	CASSATLAGPPGEQFF
TRBV7-3	-	TRBJ2-7	-	13	TGTGCCAGCAGCCCCGGAGGCTCCTACGAGCAGTACTTC	CASSPGGSYEQYF
TRBV29-1	TRBD1	TRBJ1-5	few	16	TGCAGCGCAACCGGGACAGGGGGCGCCGGGAATCAGCCCCAGCATTTT	CSATGTGGAGNQPQHF
TRBV7-2	-	TRBJ2-7	-	14	TGTGCCAGCAGCTCCGGACTAATGACTTACGAGCAGTACTTC	CASSSGLMTYEQYF
TRBV7-2	TRBD1	TRBJ2-5	-	14	TGTGCCAGCAGCTTAAACAGGGGCCAAGAGACCCAGTACTTC	CASSLNRGQETQYF
TRBV7-9	TRBD2	TRBJ2-7	once	15	TGTGCCAGCAGCTTAGTCCGTCTAGCGGGGAACGAGCAGTACTTC	CASSLVRLAGNEQYF
TRBV29-1	-	TRBJ1-2	-	13	TGCAGCGTTGAAGATGAGTTTGGGGGGGGCTACACCTTC	CSVEDEFGGGYTF
TRBV19	-	TRBJ1-1	large	13	TGTGCCAGTAGCCTCGTACTGAACACTGAAGCTTTCTTT	CASSLVLNTEAFF
TRBV30	-	TRBJ2-1	-	12	TGTGCCTGGAGTTCAATTGGGGATGAGCAGTTCTTC	CAWSSIGDEQFF
TRBV21-1	-	TRBJ1-2	-	15	TGTGCCAGCAGCTACCGGGACGGAGCTAACTATGGCTACACCTTC	CASSYRDGANYGYTF
TRBV4-1	TRBD1	TRBJ2-7	-	16	TGCGCCAGCAGCCAAGTCTCCCGGGACAGGGGATCCGAGCAGTACTTC	CASSQVSRDRGSEQYF
TRBV27	-	TRBJ2-7	-	13	TGTGCCAGCAGTCCTGACGGTCGAAGGGAGCAGTACTTC	CASSPDGRREQYF
TRBV6-6	-	TRBJ2-5	-	14	TGTGCCAGCAGTTACTTCGTGGGGGTAGAGACCCAGTACTTC	CASSYFVGVETQYF
TRBV5-4	TRBD2	TRBJ2-3	-	14	TGTGCCAGCAGCCCGCATAGCGGGGGGGGTACGCAGTATTTT	CASSPHSGGGTQYF
TRBV4-1	-	TRBJ1-2	-	13	TGCGCCAGCAGCCATCAGTGGGACTATGGCTACACCTTC	CASSHQWDYGYTF
TRBV27	TRBD1	TRBJ2-7	-	14	TGTGCCAGCAGCAGGGGGAAGGGGGCCTACGAGCAGTACTTC	CASSRGKGAYEQYF
TRBV11-2	-	TRBJ2-2	-	16	TGTGCCAGCAGCTTAGATTCCCAGGGTTGGACCGGGGAGCTGTTTTTT	CASSLDSQGWTGELFF
TRBV7-8	TRBD1	TRBJ2-2	-	15	TGTGCCAGCAGCTTAGCCGGACAGGGGGCGGAGGAGCTGTTTTTT	CASSLAGQGAEELFF
TRBV9	-	TRBJ1-1	-	13	TGTGCCAGCAGCGTAGGACAGGAGACTGAAGCTTTCTTT	CASSVGQETEAFF
TRBV7-6	TRBD2	TRBJ2-3	-	16	TGTGCCAGCAGCTTAGCGCCCAGCGGGGGGACAGATACGCAGTATTTT	CASSLAPSGGTDTQYF
TRBV7-9	TRBD1	TRBJ1-1	-	15	TGTGCCAGCAGCTTTAAGACAGGGGGGAACACTGAAGCTTTCTTT	CASSFKTGGNTEAFF
TRBV5-1	-	TRBJ2-3	-	15	TGCGCCAGCAGCTTGGACGGGGGCTCCACAGATACGCAGTATTTT	CASSLDGGSTDTQYF
TRBV2	-	TRBJ1-4	-	14	TGTGCCAGCAGTGAAGCGGGGGCTAATGAAAAACTGTTTTTT	CASSEAGANEKLFF
TRBV29-1	-	TRBJ1-5	-	13	TGCAGCGTTCGAGACCCGATGGATCAGCCCCAGCATTTT	CSVRDPMDQPQHF
TRBV27	-	TRBJ2-7	-	14	TGTGCCAGCAGTCTCTTCGACAGTTCCTACGAGCAGTACTTC	CASSLFDSSYEQYF
TRBV11-3	-	TRBJ2-7	once	13	TGTGCCAGCAGCTTGGGGGACTTGTACGAGCAGTACTTC	CASSLGDLYEQYF
TRBV29-1	TRBD2	TRBJ2-1	few	13	TGCAGCGCCCCGGGACTAGCATACAATGAGCAGTTCTTC	CSAPGLAYNEQFF
TRBV6-1	-	TRBJ2-7	-	12	TGTGCCAGCAGGGGGGACATATACGAGCAGTACTTC	CASRGDIYEQYF
TRBV4-1	TRBD2	TRBJ2-1	-	18	TGCGCCAGCAGCCAGGCTCCTAGCGGGGACCCCCGGGGCAATGAGCAGTTCTTC	CASSQAPSGDPRGNEQFF